A single sample is the source of the 13 T cell receptor beta chains below, sequenced in a study of response to subunit inactivated influenza vaccine (dated by TCRdb to 2016 to 2019). Receptors were amplified or captured by RT-PCR. The run used an Illumina HiSeq 2500. The raw public data were reprocessed by TCRdb itself: fastp quality trimming at Q25, MiXCR clonotype calling, in-frame beta chains only. Rows are combined by CDR3 protein, so each entry shows the most common genes and DNA. The sample has hundreds of thousands of distinct CDR3 sequences on record, 15% to 19% of them singletons. The ten biggest clones cover 11% of the sample. Here the sequenced sample was PBMCs from blood, taken 11 to 12 days after vaccination. These receptor sequences come from a man aged 50 to 59 who received an inactivated influenza vaccine. Donor details come from another sample of the same person, matched by shared clones.

This clonotype was found many times. Written as DNA, the CDR3 is TGTGCCAGCTCAGGGGCAGATACGCAGTATTTT. Translation: CASSGADTQYF. V is TRBV7-2 and J is TRBJ2-3, with D possibly matching TRBD1 (6 bases). V was pared by 8 bases and J by 4 bases, with 7 bases between. The CDR3 extends over 11 amino acids. CDR1 SGHTA and CDR2 FQGNSA come from the germline V gene. The entire variable domain, with the rest obtained from reference TRBV7-2 and TRBJ2-3, is as follows: GAGVSQSPSNKVTEKGKDVELRCDPISGHTALYWYRQSLGQGLEFLIYFQGNSAPDKSGLPSDRFSAERTGGSVSTLTIQRTQQEDSAVYLCASSGADTQYFGPGTRLTVL.

This clonotype was seen a few times. This sequence joins TRBV6-2 or TRBV6-3 and TRBJ2-1; the D gene is possibly TRBD2 (6 bases). Germline CDR1 is MNHEY and CDR2 is SVGEGT. The CDR3 is 16 residues long. V gave up 0 bases and J gave up 8 bases, with 17 bases separating them. In DNA form, the CDR3 reads TGTGCCAGCAGTTACTCTTATGGGCCTAGGGAGGATGAGCAGTTCTTC. This sequence encodes CASSYSYGPREDEQFF.

This clonotype came up many times. The chain uses TRBV7-9 and TRBJ1-5, with D tentatively TRBD1 (6 bases). Trimming cost V 1 base and J 0 bases, with 7 bases left between them. Per germline, CDR1 SEHNR and CDR2 FQNEAQ (reference sequence). This CDR3 comprises 15 residues. CDR3 DNA: TGTGCCAGCAGCTTAGGGACAGCTAGCAATCAGCCCCAGCATTTT. This translates into CASSLGTASNQPQHF.

The J gene is TRBJ1-2, the V gene TRBV6-5; no clear D. This CDR3 has 11 residues. Germline CDR1 reads MNHEY; CDR2 reads SVGAGI. V lost 8 bases and J lost 2, with 6 bases in between. The CDR3 DNA sequence: TGTGCCAGCGGGGAAAACTATGGCTACACCTTC. Amino acid sequence: CASGENYGYTF.

The chain employs TRBV5-1 and TRBJ1-2; TRBD1 aligns across 10 bases. CDR1 is SGHRS, CDR2 YFSETQ, per germline. CDR3 length: 14 residues. Trimming removed 2 bases from V and 6 bases from J; junction bases left unmatched: 4. The CDR3 loop reads CASSFGQGGNGYTF. The CDR3 nucleotides are TGCGCCAGCAGCTTTGGACAGGGGGGAAATGGCTACACCTTC.

This clonotype was seen at least ten times. The rearrangement joins TRBV9 to TRBJ2-1, with 8 bases identical to TRBD2. V was pared by 0 bases and J by 9 bases, with 11 bases of the junction left unmatched. Germline V gene lookup returns CDR1 SGDLS and CDR2 YYNGEE. CDR3 size: 16 residues. The CDR3 loop reads CASSVATGTSWGEQFF. The CDR3 nucleotides are TGTGCCAGCAGCGTAGCTACCGGGACTAGTTGGGGTGAGCAGTTCTTC. Full variable domain (rest looked up from reference TRBV9 and TRBJ2-1): DSGVTQTPKHLITATGQRVTLRCSPRSGDLSVYWYQQSLDQGLQFLIQYYNGEERAKGNILERFSAQQFPDLHSELNLSSLELGDSALYFCASSVATGTSWGEQFFGPGTRLTVL.

This clonotype was counted a few times. The chain has TRBV12-3 or TRBV12-4 and TRBJ1-4, with a possible D match to TRBD1 (6 bases). Between the trimmed V and J ends, which lost 6 bases and 3 bases, there was a span of 14 bases. The CDR3 has 15 residues. The CDR3 DNA reads TGTGCCAGCAGCCCTAGAGGGGGGCCTAATGAAAAACTGTTTTTT. This gives the protein CASSPRGGPNEKLFF.

A few counts support this clonotype. The rearrangement uses TRBV4-3 and TRBJ1-3; perhaps TRBD1 as D (5 bases). This CDR3 has 17 amino acids. Germline V gives CDR1 LGHNA, CDR2 YSLEER. The V end lost 4 bases, the J end lost 0 bases, and 16 bases lay between the germline ends. The CDR3 protein is CASSRIREGASGNTIYF. CDR3 in DNA: TGCGCCAGCAGCCGAATAAGGGAAGGGGCCTCTGGAAACACCATATATTTT.

Of note for this clonotype: It may be a read error: a sequence one base away is much more abundant. This rearrangement joins TRBV5-1 to TRBJ2-3, with D possibly matching TRBD2 (5 bases). This CDR3 region has 15 residues. V was pared by 2 bases and J by 1 base, with 11 bases between. Germline V gene data show CDR1 as SGHRS and CDR2 as YFSETQ. The CDR3 reads CASSLSLRGTDTQYF. CDR3 bases: TGCGCCAGCAGCTTATCTCTGCGGGGCACAGATACGCAGTATTTT.

The chain employs TRBV9 and TRBJ2-7; 8 nucleotides align to TRBD2. Trimming at V came to 0 bases and at J to 3 bases, leaving 5 bases not matched to a gene. Germline assignment: CDR1 SGDLS and CDR2 YYNGEE. The CDR3 loop spans 15 amino acids. CDR3: CASSVGIAGSYEQYF. The DNA for the CDR3 is TGTGCCAGCAGCGTAGGGATAGCGGGAAGCTACGAGCAGTACTTC.

The chain combines TRBV20-1 with TRBJ2-5; TRBD1 is a possible D gene (5 bases). The CDR3 is 12 residues long. CDR1 is DFQATT, CDR2 SNEGSKA, per germline (reference sequence). Trimming shortened V by 3 bases and J by 4 bases, and 9 bases separated the two germline ends. DNA for the CDR3: TGCAGTGCTAGGTCAACAGGAGAGACCCAGTACTTC. Translated, it gives CSARSTGETQYF.

This sequence joins TRBV15 and TRBJ2-4; D is uncertain. The germline V gene encodes CDR1 LNHNV and CDR2 YYDKDF (reference sequence). This CDR3 region has 15 residues. Trimming pared 0 bases from V and 5 bases from J, leaving 11 bases between. The CDR3 loop is CATSRDPTSQNIQYF. CDR3 nucleotide sequence: TGTGCCACCAGCAGAGATCCTACATCACAAAACATTCAGTACTTC.

There are a few counts of this clonotype. The rearrangement joins TRBV24-1 to TRBJ2-1; possible D gene TRBD2, 7 bases. The CDR3 covers 16 residues. Trimming pared 3 bases from V and 6 bases from J, leaving 17 bases between. CDR1 is KGHDR, CDR2 SFDVKD, per germline. CDR3 in amino acids: CATSDPRRGGVNEQFF. CDR3 nucleotides: TGTGCCACCAGTGATCCCCGAAGGGGGGGCGTCAATGAGCAGTTCTTC.